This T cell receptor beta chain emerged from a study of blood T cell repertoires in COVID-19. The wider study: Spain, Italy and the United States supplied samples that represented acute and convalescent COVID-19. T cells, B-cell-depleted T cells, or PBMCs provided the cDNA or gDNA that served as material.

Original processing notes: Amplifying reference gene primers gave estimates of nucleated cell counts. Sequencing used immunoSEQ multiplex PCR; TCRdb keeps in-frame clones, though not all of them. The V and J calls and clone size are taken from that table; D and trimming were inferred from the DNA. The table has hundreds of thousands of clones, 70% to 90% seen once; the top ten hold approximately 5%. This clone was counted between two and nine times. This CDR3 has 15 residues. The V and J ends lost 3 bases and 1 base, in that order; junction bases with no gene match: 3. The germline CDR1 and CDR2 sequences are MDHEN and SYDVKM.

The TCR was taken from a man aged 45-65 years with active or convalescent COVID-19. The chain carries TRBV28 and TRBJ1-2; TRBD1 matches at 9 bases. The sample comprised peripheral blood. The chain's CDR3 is CASSFPTGGNYGYTF. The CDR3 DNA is TGTGCCAGCAGTTTTCCGACAGGGGGTAACTATGGCTACACCTTC.